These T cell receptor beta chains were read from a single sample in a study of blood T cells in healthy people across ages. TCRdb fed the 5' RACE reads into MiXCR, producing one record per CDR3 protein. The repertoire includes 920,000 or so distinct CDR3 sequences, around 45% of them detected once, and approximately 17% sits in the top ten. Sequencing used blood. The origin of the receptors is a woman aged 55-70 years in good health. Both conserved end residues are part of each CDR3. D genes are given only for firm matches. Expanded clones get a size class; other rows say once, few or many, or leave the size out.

cdr3_nt: TGTGCCAGCAGCTTAGTCGAGGGGGCGGGGGAGCAGTACTTC
cdr3_aa: CASSLVEGAGEQYF
cdr3_length: 14
clone_size: -
v_call: TRBV11-2
j_call: TRBJ2-7
d_call: -

cdr3_nt: TGTGCCAGCAGCCCACCACTCCGGGACAGGGCTAACAATGAGCAGTTCTTC
cdr3_aa: CASSPPLRDRANNEQFF
cdr3_length: 17
clone_size: -
v_call: TRBV7-9
j_call: TRBJ2-1
d_call: TRBD1

cdr3_nt: TGCAGTGCTACCACTAAGGTTGGGGATACGCAGTATTTT
cdr3_aa: CSATTKVGDTQYF
cdr3_length: 13
clone_size: -
v_call: TRBV20-1
j_call: TRBJ2-3
d_call: -

cdr3_nt: TGTGCCACTGAATCCACAGGGACGAATGAAAAACTGTTTTTT
cdr3_aa: CATESTGTNEKLFF
cdr3_length: 14
clone_size: few
v_call: TRBV28
j_call: TRBJ1-4
d_call: -

cdr3_nt: TGCAGTACCAAAAAACTAGCGGGAGGGCCGGATACGCAGTATTTT
cdr3_aa: CSTKKLAGGPDTQYF
cdr3_length: 15
clone_size: -
v_call: TRBV20-1
j_call: TRBJ2-3
d_call: TRBD2

cdr3_nt: TGTGCCAGTACAGGTACAATGAGCAGTGAGCAGTTCTTC
cdr3_aa: CASTGTMSSEQFF
cdr3_length: 13
clone_size: -
v_call: TRBV28
j_call: TRBJ2-1
d_call: -

cdr3_nt: TGTGCCAGCAGTTACCTTTGGACCACATGGTTTTTT
cdr3_aa: CASSYLWTTWFF
cdr3_length: 12
clone_size: few
v_call: TRBV6-8
j_call: TRBJ1-4
d_call: -

cdr3_nt: TGTGCCGAAGGGGGGCAGGGAGAGCAGTACTTC
cdr3_aa: CAEGGQGEQYF
cdr3_length: 11
clone_size: few
v_call: TRBV28
j_call: TRBJ2-5
d_call: -

cdr3_nt: TGTGCCAGCAGCTTACCGGGGACTAGCGCCGCTAATGGACATGAGCAGTTCTTC
cdr3_aa: CASSLPGTSAANGHEQFF
cdr3_length: 18
clone_size: few
v_call: TRBV7-8
j_call: TRBJ2-1
d_call: TRBD2

cdr3_nt: TGTGCCAGCAGTTTAAGCGGGGAATCCCCAGATACGCAGTATTTT
cdr3_aa: CASSLSGESPDTQYF
cdr3_length: 15
clone_size: -
v_call: TRBV27
j_call: TRBJ2-3
d_call: TRBD2

cdr3_nt: TGTGCCACCAGCCCCGACCAGATCTCTGGAAACACCATATATTTT
cdr3_aa: CATSPDQISGNTIYF
cdr3_length: 15
clone_size: -
v_call: TRBV15
j_call: TRBJ1-3
d_call: -

cdr3_nt: TGTGCCACCGGACTAGCCTCCTACAATGAGCAGTACTTC
cdr3_aa: CATGLASYNEQYF
cdr3_length: 13
clone_size: -
v_call: TRBV4-2
j_call: TRBJ2-7
d_call: TRBD2

cdr3_nt: TGTGCCAGCAGACGAAGCGGGACAGGTGTCTACGAGCAGTACTTC
cdr3_aa: CASRRSGTGVYEQYF
cdr3_length: 15
clone_size: -
v_call: TRBV12-3/TRBV12-4
j_call: TRBJ2-7
d_call: -

cdr3_nt: TGTGCCACCAGCAGAGTATCGCGGGAGGTTAACAATGAGCAGTTCTTC
cdr3_aa: CATSRVSREVNNEQFF
cdr3_length: 16
clone_size: -
v_call: TRBV15
j_call: TRBJ2-1
d_call: TRBD2

cdr3_nt: TGCAGTGCTGCCCCGGCGGGGCAGGGCAATCAGCCCCAGCATTTT
cdr3_aa: CSAAPAGQGNQPQHF
cdr3_length: 15
clone_size: few
v_call: TRBV20-1
j_call: TRBJ1-5
d_call: -

cdr3_nt: TGTGCCAGCAGGAGGGCGCGATCACCCCTCCACTTT
cdr3_aa: CASRRARSPLHF
cdr3_length: 12
clone_size: -
v_call: TRBV2
j_call: TRBJ1-6
d_call: -

cdr3_nt: TGCAGCGTTGAAGATGGGATTCGGCCAGGGGGCACAGATACGCAGTATTTT
cdr3_aa: CSVEDGIRPGGTDTQYF
cdr3_length: 17
clone_size: few
v_call: TRBV29-1
j_call: TRBJ2-3
d_call: -

cdr3_nt: TGTGCCAGCAGCTTACCTTCGGGACTAGCGGGAGAGACCTCTGGGGCCAACGTCCTGACTTTC
cdr3_aa: CASSLPSGLAGETSGANVLTF
cdr3_length: 21
clone_size: few
v_call: TRBV7-8
j_call: TRBJ2-6
d_call: TRBD2

cdr3_nt: TGTGCCAGCGGCCCCTGGCGAGGGGAAGAGACCCAGTACTTC
cdr3_aa: CASGPWRGEETQYF
cdr3_length: 14
clone_size: few
v_call: TRBV27
j_call: TRBJ2-5
d_call: -

cdr3_nt: TGTGCCAGCAGTTGGATAAACACAGATACGCAGTATTTT
cdr3_aa: CASSWINTDTQYF
cdr3_length: 13
clone_size: -
v_call: TRBV12-3/TRBV12-4
j_call: TRBJ2-3
d_call: -

cdr3_nt: TGTGCCAGCAGCTTGAAAATTCGGGGGCATGAAAAACTGTTTTTT
cdr3_aa: CASSLKIRGHEKLFF
cdr3_length: 15
clone_size: once
v_call: TRBV7-2
j_call: TRBJ1-4
d_call: -

cdr3_nt: TGCGCCAGCAGGGCCGGGGCAGTGGAGAATTCACCCCTCCACTTT
cdr3_aa: CASRAGAVENSPLHF
cdr3_length: 15
clone_size: -
v_call: TRBV10-2
j_call: TRBJ1-6
d_call: -

cdr3_nt: TGTGCCACCAGTGATTCCCGGCCCCCAGATACGCAGTATTTT
cdr3_aa: CATSDSRPPDTQYF
cdr3_length: 14
clone_size: -
v_call: TRBV24-1
j_call: TRBJ2-3
d_call: -

cdr3_nt: TGTGCCAGCAGTTTACTCGGGTTCGCTACGCAGTATTTT
cdr3_aa: CASSLLGFATQYF
cdr3_length: 13
clone_size: -
v_call: TRBV27
j_call: TRBJ2-3
d_call: -

cdr3_nt: TGCAGCGTTGAATTCGGGGCCTCGTCCGGTGACCAGTACTTC
cdr3_aa: CSVEFGASSGDQYF
cdr3_length: 14
clone_size: -
v_call: TRBV29-1
j_call: TRBJ2-7
d_call: -

cdr3_nt: TGTGCCTGGAGTGTACGGGGTGTCTACGAGCAGTACTTC
cdr3_aa: CAWSVRGVYEQYF
cdr3_length: 13
clone_size: few
v_call: TRBV30
j_call: TRBJ2-7
d_call: -

cdr3_nt: TGTGCCAGCAGCCCGGGGGGCCTGTACAATGAGCAGTACTTC
cdr3_aa: CASSPGGLYNEQYF
cdr3_length: 14
clone_size: -
v_call: TRBV11-3
j_call: TRBJ2-7
d_call: -

cdr3_nt: TGTGCCAGCAGTGACACCCTCCTGCCCTATAGCGGGAGGGCAGTAGATACGCAGTATTTT
cdr3_aa: CASSDTLLPYSGRAVDTQYF
cdr3_length: 20
clone_size: -
v_call: TRBV12-3/TRBV12-4
j_call: TRBJ2-3
d_call: TRBD2

cdr3_nt: TGCAGTGCTAGAGATGAGTACCAGGGGAGGAGGGATGAGCAGTTCTTC
cdr3_aa: CSARDEYQGRRDEQFF
cdr3_length: 16
clone_size: few
v_call: TRBV20-1
j_call: TRBJ2-1
d_call: -

cdr3_nt: TGCAGTGCTAGTGGGACCAGCTCCTACGAGCAGTACTTC
cdr3_aa: CSASGTSSYEQYF
cdr3_length: 13
clone_size: few
v_call: TRBV20-1
j_call: TRBJ2-7
d_call: -